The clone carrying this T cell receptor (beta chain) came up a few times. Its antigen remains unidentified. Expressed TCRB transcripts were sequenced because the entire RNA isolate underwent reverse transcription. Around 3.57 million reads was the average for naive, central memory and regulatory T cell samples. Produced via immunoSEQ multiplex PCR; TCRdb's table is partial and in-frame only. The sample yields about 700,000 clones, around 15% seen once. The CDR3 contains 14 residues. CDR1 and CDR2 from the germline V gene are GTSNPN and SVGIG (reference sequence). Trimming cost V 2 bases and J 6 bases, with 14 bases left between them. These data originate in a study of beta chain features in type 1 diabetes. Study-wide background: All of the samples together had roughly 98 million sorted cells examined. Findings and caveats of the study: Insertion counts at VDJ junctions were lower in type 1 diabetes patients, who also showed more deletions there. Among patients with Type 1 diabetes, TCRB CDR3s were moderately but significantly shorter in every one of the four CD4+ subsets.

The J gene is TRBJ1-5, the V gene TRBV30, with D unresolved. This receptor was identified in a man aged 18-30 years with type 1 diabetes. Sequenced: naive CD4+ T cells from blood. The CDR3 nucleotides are TGTGCCTGGAGTAAGGGAACCGGTAGTCAGCCCCAGCATTTT. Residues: CAWSKGTGSQPQHF.